Below are 9 T cell receptor beta chains sequenced from a single sample in a study of control samples from healthy donors and cancer patients. TCRdb keeps only in-frame clones here, not all; method: immunoSEQ multiplex PCR. The data contain some 100,000 clones, about 91% of them singletons. Sample: blood. The receptors derive from a man aged 25 to 40 in good health.

A remark on this clone: Different DNA sequences within this sample yield the same CDR3. The chain carries TRBV19 and TRBJ2-7; the match to TRBD2 covers 7 bases. This CDR3 comprises 14 residues. After removal of 3 bases from V and 0 bases from J, the junction contained 2 bases not matched to a gene. In germline, CDR1 is LNHDA, CDR2 SQIVND (reference sequence). This CDR3 is CASSIGGSSYEQYF. In DNA, the CDR3 is TGTGCCAGTAGTATTGGCGGGAGCTCCTACGAGCAGTACTTC.

The chain recombines TRBV7-9 with TRBJ1-1; D is undetermined. Looked up from germline, CDR1 is SEHNR and CDR2 is FQNEAQ (reference sequence). This CDR3 is 14 amino acids long. The V end lost 1 base, the J end lost 3 bases, and 9 bases lay between the germline ends. The CDR3 is CASSLGTRYTEAFF. CDR3 DNA: TGTGCCAGCAGCTTAGGCACTCGTTACACTGAAGCTTTCTTT.

V and J are TRBV10-2 and TRBJ2-3; D possibly corresponds to TRBD1 (5 bases). Trimming removed 6 bases at V and 4 bases at J, with 11 bases between. The CDR3 loop spans 13 amino acids. Germline V gene data show CDR1 as WSHSY and CDR2 as SAAADI. The CDR3 loop is CASSQGSADTQYF. DNA of the CDR3: TGCGCCAGCAGCCAGGGTTCAGCAGATACGCAGTATTTT.

The rearrangement joins TRBV7-2 to TRBJ1-4, with 9 bases that match TRBD1. The V gene's germline CDR1 is SGHTA and CDR2 FQGNSA. Germline trimming cut 5 bases from V and 7 bases from J; bases unmatched to any gene: 11. This CDR3 has 16 amino acids. CDR3 in amino acids: CASSKPGQGFGEKLFF. The CDR3 nucleotides read TGTGCCAGCAGCAAACCGGGACAGGGTTTCGGTGAAAAACTGTTTTTT.

The chain carries TRBV7-3 and TRBJ2-2, with D possibly TRBD2 on 5 matching bases. Germline V gives CDR1 SGHTA, CDR2 FQGTGA. This CDR3 has 15 residues. The V and J ends lost 2 bases and 5 bases respectively, with 12 bases between them. The CDR3: CASSLYSRGTGELFF. The DNA of the CDR3 is TGTGCCAGCAGCTTATACTCCCGAGGGACCGGGGAGCTGTTTTTT.

The chain joins TRBV18 to TRBJ2-1; D tentatively fits TRBD1 or TRBD2 (5 bases each). The length of the CDR3 is 14 residues. The V end was cut by 5 bases, the J end by 3 bases, with 11 bases between. CDR1 KGHSH and CDR2 LQKENI come from the germline V gene. The CDR3 spells CASSGAGGYNEQFF. CDR3 DNA: TGTGCCAGCTCAGGGGCGGGTGGCTACAATGAGCAGTTCTTC.

This chain joins TRBV27 and TRBJ2-5; no clear D. The CDR3 sequence is 15 residues long. V was trimmed by 0 bases and J by 1 base, leaving 9 bases between them. Per germline, CDR1 MNHEY and CDR2 SMNVEV (reference sequence). The CDR3 region has the DNA TGTGCCAGCAGTTTATCGGGCTTAACCCAAGAGACCCAGTACTTC. The encoded protein is CASSLSGLTQETQYF.

This sequence joins TRBV7-2 and TRBJ2-1; D might be TRBD1 (6 bases). Trimming took off 5 bases at V and 4 bases at J, with 9 bases between the two ends. CDR1 and CDR2 (germline): SGHTA, FQGNSA. The CDR3 totals 13 residues. CDR3 sequence reads: CASSLTGYNEQFF. CDR3 nucleotides: TGTGCCAGCAGCCTGACAGGTTACAATGAGCAGTTCTTC. The whole variable domain, filled in from reference TRBV7-2 and TRBJ2-1, reads GAGVSQSPSNKVTEKGKDVELRCDPISGHTALYWYRQSLGQGLEFLIYFQGNSAPDKSGLPSDRFSAERTGGSVSTLTIQRTQQEDSAVYLCASSLTGYNEQFFGPGTRLTVL.

V gene TRBV24-1 combines with J gene TRBJ2-6; the match to TRBD1 covers 10 bases. The V and J ends lost 4 bases and 1 base, in that order; junction bases with no gene match: 9. The CDR3 is made up of 19 amino acids. Germline V gene lookup returns CDR1 KGHDR and CDR2 SFDVKD. The CDR3 sequence: CATSEGLRQGASGANVLTF. As DNA, the CDR3 is TGTGCCACCAGTGAGGGGCTCCGACAGGGGGCTTCTGGGGCCAACGTCCTGACTTTC.